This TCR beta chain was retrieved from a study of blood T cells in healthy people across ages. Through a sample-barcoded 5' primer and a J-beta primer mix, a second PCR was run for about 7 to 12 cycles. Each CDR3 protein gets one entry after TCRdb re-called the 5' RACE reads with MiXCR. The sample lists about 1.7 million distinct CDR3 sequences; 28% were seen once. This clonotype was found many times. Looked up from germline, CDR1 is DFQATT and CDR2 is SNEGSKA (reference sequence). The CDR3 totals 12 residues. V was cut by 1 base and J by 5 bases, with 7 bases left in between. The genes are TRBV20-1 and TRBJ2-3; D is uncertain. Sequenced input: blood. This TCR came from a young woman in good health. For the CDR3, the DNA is TGCAGTGCTAGAGTTGGTGGAGATACGCAGTATTTT. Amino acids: CSARVGGDTQYF.